The rows below give T cell receptor beta chains drawn from one sample of a study of neoadjuvant anti-PD-1 for oral cavity cancer. Generated by immunoSEQ multiplex PCR, the TCRdb table keeps only in-frame clones and is missing some. The sample yields some 16,000 clones, 65% to 70% seen once. The material was PBMCs, obtained before nivolumab (anti-PD-1) treatment. These receptors were taken from a person between 40 and 85 years old with oral cavity squamous cell carcinoma. The CDR3 runs from the conserved cysteine through the conserved F or W. The D gene is left open where the match is weak. Clone size is stated in some rows and not others, as once, few, many or a class when expanded.

d_gene: .; abundance: .; j_gene: TRBJ2-1; v_gene: TRBV11-2; CDR3nt: TGTGCCAGCAGCTTGGAGTGGGACTTTACCTACAATGAGCAGTTCTTC; CDR3aa: CASSLEWDFTYNEQFF
d_gene: TRBD1; abundance: once; j_gene: TRBJ2-3; v_gene: TRBV6-1; CDR3nt: TGTGCCAGCAGTGCTTCCGACAGGGAAGATACGCAGTATTTT; CDR3aa: CASSASDREDTQYF
d_gene: TRBD2; abundance: few; j_gene: TRBJ2-1; v_gene: TRBV9; CDR3nt: TGTGCCAGCAGCCTAGCGGGAGTAGGAGTCAATGAGCAGTTCTTC; CDR3aa: CASSLAGVGVNEQFF
d_gene: .; abundance: .; j_gene: TRBJ1-1; v_gene: TRBV25-1; CDR3nt: TGTGCCAGCGGCAGACAGAACACTGAAGCTTTCTTT; CDR3aa: CASGRQNTEAFF
d_gene: .; abundance: .; j_gene: TRBJ2-5; v_gene: TRBV10-1; CDR3nt: TGCGCCAGCAGTGTGATCCAGGGAGAGACCCAGTACTTC; CDR3aa: CASSVIQGETQYF
d_gene: TRBD2; abundance: .; j_gene: TRBJ2-3; v_gene: TRBV6-5; CDR3nt: TGTGCCAGCAGTTACGGCAGCGGGACCACAGATACGCAGTATTTT; CDR3aa: CASSYGSGTTDTQYF
d_gene: TRBD2; abundance: few; j_gene: TRBJ2-7; v_gene: TRBV14; CDR3nt: TGTGCCAGCAGCCAAGGTCTAGCGGGAGGCCCTGCATACTTC; CDR3aa: CASSQGLAGGPAYF
d_gene: .; abundance: .; j_gene: TRBJ2-5; v_gene: TRBV9; CDR3nt: TGTGCCAGCAGCGGAAGCCAAGAGACCCAGTACTTC; CDR3aa: CASSGSQETQYF
d_gene: TRBD2; abundance: .; j_gene: TRBJ2-7; v_gene: TRBV7-9; CDR3nt: TGTGCCAGCAGCCAAGGGACTAGCGGGACCTACGAGCAGTACTTC; CDR3aa: CASSQGTSGTYEQYF
d_gene: .; abundance: .; j_gene: TRBJ2-5; v_gene: TRBV7-8; CDR3nt: TGTGCCAGCAGCTTAAACCCCGATTCTCAAGAGACCCAGTACTTC; CDR3aa: CASSLNPDSQETQYF
d_gene: .; abundance: .; j_gene: TRBJ1-1; v_gene: TRBV6-5; CDR3nt: TGTGCCAGCAGTCCGGAGGGCACTGAAGCTTTCTTT; CDR3aa: CASSPEGTEAFF
d_gene: .; abundance: .; j_gene: TRBJ2-2; v_gene: TRBV5-6; CDR3nt: TGTGCCAGCAGTCGTAACCGGGAGCTGTTTTTT; CDR3aa: CASSRNRELFF
d_gene: .; abundance: .; j_gene: TRBJ1-3; v_gene: TRBV5-4; CDR3nt: TGTGCCAGCAGCCCGGACAGAGGAAACACCATATATTTT; CDR3aa: CASSPDRGNTIYF
d_gene: .; abundance: .; j_gene: TRBJ2-7; v_gene: TRBV5-4; CDR3nt: TGTGCCAGCAGCTCAGGTCAGAAAGGGGGAAGCTCCTACGAGCAGTACTTC; CDR3aa: CASSSGQKGGSSYEQYF
d_gene: TRBD1; abundance: .; j_gene: TRBJ2-7; v_gene: TRBV6-5; CDR3nt: TGTGCCAGCAGTTACCCCGGACAGGGCTCCGTCGAGCAGTACTTC; CDR3aa: CASSYPGQGSVEQYF
d_gene: .; abundance: .; j_gene: TRBJ1-2; v_gene: TRBV21-1; CDR3nt: TGTGCCAGCAGCTTCCGGGACAGGGGACCCCTTGGGTATGGCTACACCTTC; CDR3aa: CASSFRDRGPLGYGYTF
d_gene: TRBD2; abundance: .; j_gene: TRBJ2-7; v_gene: TRBV2; CDR3nt: TGTGCCAGCTCCCGACTAGCGGGAGGGACTTCCGAGCAGTACTTC; CDR3aa: CASSRLAGGTSEQYF
d_gene: .; abundance: .; j_gene: TRBJ2-7; v_gene: TRBV6-5; CDR3nt: TGTGCCAGCAGTTACTCAGACCGTGGCTACGAGCAGTACTTC; CDR3aa: CASSYSDRGYEQYF
d_gene: .; abundance: .; j_gene: TRBJ2-7; v_gene: TRBV11-2; CDR3nt: TGTGCCAGCAGCTTAGGAAATTACGGGGGCCTCTACGAGCAGTACTTC; CDR3aa: CASSLGNYGGLYEQYF
d_gene: TRBD2; abundance: .; j_gene: TRBJ2-7; v_gene: TRBV5-4; CDR3nt: TGTGCCAGCAGCTTAAGACTAGCGGGGGCCTACGAGCAGTACTTC; CDR3aa: CASSLRLAGAYEQYF
d_gene: .; abundance: .; j_gene: TRBJ2-2; v_gene: TRBV5-6; CDR3nt: TGTGCCAGCAGCTTGATGACCGGGGAGCTGTTTTTT; CDR3aa: CASSLMTGELFF
d_gene: .; abundance: .; j_gene: TRBJ2-7; v_gene: TRBV20-1; CDR3nt: TGCAGTGCAGGGACTGATTACGAGCAGTACTTC; CDR3aa: CSAGTDYEQYF
d_gene: .; abundance: medium-sized; j_gene: TRBJ2-3; v_gene: TRBV10-1; CDR3nt: TGCGCCAGCAGTGAGTCGTTGGAAGATACGCAGTATTTT; CDR3aa: CASSESLEDTQYF
d_gene: .; abundance: .; j_gene: TRBJ2-5; v_gene: TRBV6-5; CDR3nt: TGTGCCAGCAGTCTCGGGGAGACCCAGTACTTC; CDR3aa: CASSLGETQYF
d_gene: .; abundance: few; j_gene: TRBJ1-5; v_gene: TRBV28; CDR3nt: TGTGCCAGCAGTTTTGCAGGGTTCAATCAGCCCCAGCATTTT; CDR3aa: CASSFAGFNQPQHF
d_gene: .; abundance: .; j_gene: TRBJ1-2; v_gene: TRBV5-1; CDR3nt: TGCGCCAGCAGCTTGGGGCAGACCTATGGCTACACCTTC; CDR3aa: CASSLGQTYGYTF
d_gene: .; abundance: .; j_gene: TRBJ2-7; v_gene: TRBV7-2; CDR3nt: TGTGCCAGCAGCTCAGGGATACAGTTAACCTACAACGAGCAGTACTTC; CDR3aa: CASSSGIQLTYNEQYF
d_gene: .; abundance: .; j_gene: TRBJ2-2; v_gene: TRBV11-2; CDR3nt: TGTGCCAGCAGCGGATCCTACGGGGAGCTGTTTTTT; CDR3aa: CASSGSYGELFF
d_gene: .; abundance: few; j_gene: TRBJ1-1; v_gene: TRBV2; CDR3nt: TGTGCCACCGCCCGGCGGGAGGGTTTAGAAGCTTTCTTT; CDR3aa: CATARREGLEAFF
d_gene: .; abundance: .; j_gene: TRBJ1-4; v_gene: TRBV30; CDR3nt: TGTGCCTGGAGCCCCGGGGCGCCGGGACTGTTTTTT; CDR3aa: CAWSPGAPGLFF
d_gene: TRBD1; abundance: .; j_gene: TRBJ2-2; v_gene: TRBV11-2; CDR3nt: TGTGCCAGCAGCCTACAGGGGTCGATTGGGGAGCTGTTTTTT; CDR3aa: CASSLQGSIGELFF
d_gene: .; abundance: .; j_gene: TRBJ1-3; v_gene: TRBV5-6; CDR3nt: TGTGCCAGCAGCCCCGTCGACAGTGGAAACACCATATATTTT; CDR3aa: CASSPVDSGNTIYF
d_gene: .; abundance: .; j_gene: TRBJ2-2; v_gene: TRBV7-6; CDR3nt: TGTGCCAGCAGCTTGCTAGCAGCGAACACCGGGGAGCTGTTTTTT; CDR3aa: CASSLLAANTGELFF
d_gene: .; abundance: .; j_gene: TRBJ2-3; v_gene: TRBV5-4; CDR3nt: TGTGCCAGCAGCCCTGGGACGGGAGGCACAGATACGCAGTATTTT; CDR3aa: CASSPGTGGTDTQYF
d_gene: .; abundance: .; j_gene: TRBJ2-7; v_gene: TRBV20-1; CDR3nt: TGCAGTGCTAGTCTACCCTACGAGCAGTACTTC; CDR3aa: CSASLPYEQYF
d_gene: TRBD2; abundance: .; j_gene: TRBJ2-7; v_gene: TRBV6-6; CDR3nt: TGTGCCAGCAGTTCCGAAGGACTAGCGAGCAGCGAGCAGTACTTC; CDR3aa: CASSSEGLASSEQYF
d_gene: .; abundance: .; j_gene: TRBJ2-2; v_gene: TRBV10-1; CDR3nt: TGCGCCTCTCAAGGGGCTGGACACACCGGGGAGCTGTTTTTT; CDR3aa: CASQGAGHTGELFF
d_gene: .; abundance: .; j_gene: TRBJ1-1; v_gene: TRBV14; CDR3nt: TGTGCCAGCAGCCACAGGGGAGGTAAAGCTTTCTTT; CDR3aa: CASSHRGGKAFF
d_gene: .; abundance: .; j_gene: TRBJ2-2; v_gene: TRBV28; CDR3nt: TGTGCCAGCAGTTTAAGTCGCCCCGGGGAGCTGTTTTTT; CDR3aa: CASSLSRPGELFF
d_gene: .; abundance: .; j_gene: TRBJ2-4; v_gene: TRBV11-3; CDR3nt: TGTGCCAGCAGCTTGGGGGATTCGAACATTCAGTACTTC; CDR3aa: CASSLGDSNIQYF
d_gene: .; abundance: few; j_gene: TRBJ2-7; v_gene: TRBV7-8; CDR3nt: TGTGCCAGCAGCTCCCACCCAAGGGCCGAGCAGTACTTC; CDR3aa: CASSSHPRAEQYF
d_gene: TRBD1; abundance: .; j_gene: TRBJ2-7; v_gene: TRBV6-5; CDR3nt: TGTGCCAGCAGTTACAGATGGCAGGGGGCGCGCGACGAGCAGTACTTC; CDR3aa: CASSYRWQGARDEQYF
d_gene: .; abundance: .; j_gene: TRBJ2-5; v_gene: TRBV30; CDR3nt: TGTGCCTGGAGTGTAAAAGAGACCCAGTACTTC; CDR3aa: CAWSVKETQYF
d_gene: .; abundance: once; j_gene: TRBJ1-1; v_gene: TRBV11-3; CDR3nt: TGTGCCAGCTCGAAGGGACATAACACTGAAGCTTTCTTT; CDR3aa: CASSKGHNTEAFF
d_gene: TRBD1; abundance: .; j_gene: TRBJ2-7; v_gene: TRBV5-6; CDR3nt: TGTGCCAGCAGCGAGCGGGACAGGGAGTACTACGAGCAGTACTTC; CDR3aa: CASSERDREYYEQYF
d_gene: .; abundance: .; j_gene: TRBJ2-3; v_gene: TRBV9; CDR3nt: TGTGCCAGCAGCGTAGGGGCTAGGCAAACTAGCACAGATACGCAGTATTTT; CDR3aa: CASSVGARQTSTDTQYF
d_gene: TRBD2; abundance: .; j_gene: TRBJ2-3; v_gene: TRBV6-5; CDR3nt: TGTGCCAGCAGTCGGCCTAGCGGGAGTGACGATACGCAGTATTTT; CDR3aa: CASSRPSGSDDTQYF
d_gene: .; abundance: few; j_gene: TRBJ2-6; v_gene: TRBV5-5; CDR3nt: TGTGCCAGCAGCTTGGGGGTTGGTGGGGCCAACGTCCTGACTTTC; CDR3aa: CASSLGVGGANVLTF